Included here is one T cell receptor (beta chain) sequence, with context. This sample stems from a study of Ad26.COV2.S vaccination and SARS-CoV-2 variants. TCRdb's copy holds only in-frame clones and misses some; the assay was immunoSEQ multiplex PCR. Seen here are some 420,000 clones, around 89% observed once, and the top ten hold 3.6%. Looked up from germline, CDR1 is SGHKS and CDR2 is YYEKEE (reference sequence). Trimming took 2 bases from V and 3 from J; bases not matched to a gene: 7. The CDR3 has 17 amino acids. Regarding treatment: some 19 received Ad26.COV2.S at low or high dose, single or two shots; 5 received placebo; per-sample allocation not given. Collection of the samples took place on day 63 after the first injection of vaccine or placebo.

V and J are TRBV5-5 and TRBJ2-2; 10 bases align to TRBD2. This specimen was peripheral blood, taken in a trial of Ad26.COV2.S vaccine versus placebo. The sequence was obtained from a person between 18 and 65 years old who received the Ad26.COV2.S COVID-19 vaccine or a placebo. The CDR3 region has the DNA TGTGCCAGCAGCTTTACCGGGACTAGCGCCTACACCGGGGAGCTGTTTTTT. Its translation: CASSFTGTSAYTGELFF.